The source of this T cell receptor beta chain is a study of shared clonotypes between healthy human individuals. Notes on the study in general: It was anticipated that sequencing depth would influence how many clonotypes donors shared.

Remarks on this clone: Its antigen is unidentified.

The CDR3 sequence is 18 residues long. Germline V lookup: CDR1 LGHNA, CDR2 YSLEER. With V trimmed by 2 bases and J by 1 base, 10 bases remained unmatched. The donor population consisted of healthy HIV-negative adults with no recent acute infections or vaccinations. Once extracted for a subset, genomic DNA was divided evenly among several immunoSEQ plates. Each PCR replicate run on unsorted PBMC took in roughly 0.3 ug DNA, 30,000 or so T cell genomes. Generated by immunoSEQ multiplex PCR, the TCRdb table keeps only in-frame clones and is missing some. The sample includes approximately 440,000 clones, 75% to 80% of them seen just once.

The sample comprised PBMCs. The sequence came from a woman aged 40 to 49 in good health. Some clones in this sample may be carry-over from other donors' samples. The rearrangement uses TRBV4-3 and TRBJ2-3, with 9 bases identical to TRBD2. CDR3: CASSQRLIWTSGTDTQYF. The CDR3 DNA reads TGCGCCAGCAGCCAAAGACTTATTTGGACTAGCGGCACAGATACGCAGTATTTT.